The 29 T cell receptor beta chains listed next were all sequenced from one sample in a study of T cells of healthy individuals. TCRdb fed the 5' RACE reads into MiXCR, producing one record per CDR3 protein. The table includes around 63,000 distinct CDR3 sequences, around 15% detected once. These receptor sequences come from a human donor in good health.

This clonotype appeared many times. The V gene is TRBV12-3 or TRBV12-4, the J gene TRBJ2-3, with a possible D match to TRBD2 (5 bases). CDR3 length equals 14 residues. The V gene lost 1 base and the J gene lost 1 base, with 6 bases spanning the gap. CDR3 amino acids: CASSLVGGTDTQYF. CDR3 in DNA: TGTGCCAGCAGTTTAGTCGGGGGCACAGATACGCAGTATTTT.

This clonotype came up many times. The rearrangement links TRBV29-1 to TRBJ2-1, with 10 bases lining up with TRBD2. J was trimmed by 7 bases and V by 3 bases; bases with no gene match: 3. This CDR3 spans 13 amino acids. Per germline, CDR1 SQVTM and CDR2 ANQGSEA. Here the CDR3 reads CSVEASGGNEQFF. CDR3 nucleotides: TGCAGCGTTGAGGCTAGCGGGGGTAATGAGCAGTTCTTC.

This chain uses TRBV2 with TRBJ2-7; tentatively, D is TRBD1 (6 bases). The CDR3 length is 15 residues. Trimming took 5 bases from V and 6 from J, leaving 20 bases between them. From germline, CDR1 is SNHLY and CDR2 FYNNEI. This CDR3 reads CASSPPYRVGREQYF. The DNA of the CDR3 is TGTGCCAGCAGTCCTCCTTACAGGGTAGGTCGCGAGCAGTACTTC.

This clonotype was picked up many times. This chain joins TRBV21-1 and TRBJ2-7. TRBV21-1 is described as a pseudogene. This CDR3 has 8 amino acids. CDR3 sequence (DNA): TGTGCCAGCAGTGAGCAGTACTTC. Protein product: CASSEQYF.

In this sample, this clonotype turned up many times. This rearrangement joins TRBV6-2 or TRBV6-3 to TRBJ2-1; 11 positions match TRBD2. The CDR3 runs 17 residues. The trim removed 5 bases at V and 6 bases at J, leaving 12 bases unmatched. The germline V gene has CDR1 MNHEY and CDR2 SVGEGT. CDR3 in DNA: TGTGCCAGCAGTACCCCGCCCTTAGCGGGAGGGTTCAATGAGCAGTTCTTC. Protein: CASSTPPLAGGFNEQFF.

Relative to its sample, this clonotype is medium-sized. The V gene is TRBV20-1, the J gene TRBJ1-2; perhaps TRBD1 as D (6 bases). CDR1 DFQATT and CDR2 SNEGSKA come from the germline V gene (reference sequence). The CDR3 sequence is 13 residues long. V was clipped by 5 bases and J by 5 bases, with 15 bases between them. Written as DNA, the CDR3 is TGCAGTGCTTGGACGACAGGAGGGTATGGCTACACCTTC. This gives the protein CSAWTTGGYGYTF.

This clonotype was seen many times. The chain recombines TRBV5-1 with TRBJ2-7; D possibly corresponds to TRBD1 (6 bases). Germline lookup yields CDR1 SGHRS and CDR2 YFSETQ. CDR3 length: 14 amino acids. V was pared by 4 bases and J by 5 bases, with 16 bases between. Written as DNA, the CDR3 is TGCGCCAGCAGCCCCCTTCAGGGGATCGACGAGCAGTACTTC. This gives the protein CASSPLQGIDEQYF. The whole variable domain, filled in from reference TRBV5-1 and TRBJ2-7, reads KAGVTQTPRYLIKTRGQQVTLSCSPISGHRSVSWYQQTPGQGLQFLFEYFSETQRNKGNFPGRFSGRQFSNSRSEMNVSTLELGDSALYLCASSPLQGIDEQYFGPGTRLTVT.

This clonotype was seen many times. The V gene is TRBV6-4, the J gene TRBJ2-1; 8 bases match TRBD2. The CDR3 length is 16 residues. The V segment lost 3 bases and the J segment 8 bases; nucleotides outside the gene matches: 12. The germline CDR1 and CDR2 sequences are MRHNA and SNTAGT. Here the CDR3 DNA reads TGTGCCAGCAGTGAGGCCGGGACTAGTAATCCCGATGAGCAGTTCTTC. It encodes CASSEAGTSNPDEQFF.

This clonotype was recorded a few times. The chain couples TRBV4-1 to TRBJ1-6, with D hard to call. The ends were cut back, 3 bases at V and 13 bases at J, with 16 bases in the middle. Germline loops: CDR1 MGHRA, CDR2 YSYEKL. The CDR3 spans 14 residues. CDR3: CASSQGRARYPLHF. In DNA form, the CDR3 reads TGCGCCAGCAGCCAGGGGAGGGCTCGATATCCCCTCCACTTT.

This clonotype was observed a handful of times. V gene TRBV7-9 combines with J gene TRBJ2-1; a weak D match, TRBD2 (5 bases). With 1 base removed from V and 0 bases from J, the gap between germline ends came to 10 bases. The CDR3 sequence is 16 residues long. Germline V CDR1 and CDR2: SEHNR, FQNEAQ (reference sequence). The DNA of the CDR3 is TGTGCCAGCAGCTTAGAGATGCGGGTCTCCTACAATGAGCAGTTCTTC. Translating gives CASSLEMRVSYNEQFF.

Of note for this clonotype: This may stem from a read error, because a much larger clone lies one nucleotide away. The genes are TRBV7-9 and TRBJ2-5; 7 bases fit TRBD1. The CDR3 consists of 13 residues. V lost 2 bases to trimming and J lost 4 bases; unmatched junction nucleotides: 1. Looked up from germline, CDR1 is SEHNR and CDR2 is FQNEAQ (reference sequence). The CDR3 DNA reads as TGTGCCAGCAGCTTACAGGGGGTAGAGACCCAGTACTTC. Its protein product is CASSLQGVETQYF. Combining the CDR3 with reference TRBV7-9 and TRBJ2-5 gives the whole variable domain DTGVSQNPRHKITKRGQNVTFRCDPISEHNRLYWYRQTLGQGPEFLTYFQNEAQLEKSRLLSDRFSAERPKGSFSTLEIQRTEQGDSAMYLCASSLQGVETQYFGPGTRLLVL.

This clonotype came up many times. The rearrangement links TRBV5-4 to TRBJ2-3, with 9 bases identical to TRBD1. The junction had 6 bases not matched to a gene; V was cut back by 2 bases and J by 5 bases. Germline CDR1 reads SGHNT; CDR2 reads YYREEE (reference sequence). The CDR3 runs to 15 residues. The chain's CDR3 is CASSLQGARKDTQYF. The DNA of the CDR3 is TGTGCCAGCAGCTTACAGGGGGCGCGAAAAGATACGCAGTATTTT.

Ten or more counts support this clonotype. The chain carries TRBV9 and TRBJ1-6, with D possibly TRBD1 on 5 matching bases. This CDR3 spans 14 amino acids. V lost 2 bases and J lost 7, with 10 bases in between. CDR1 is SGDLS, CDR2 YYNGEE, per germline. CDR3: CASSVDMTNSPLHF. The CDR3 region has the DNA TGTGCCAGCAGCGTGGACATGACAAATTCACCCCTCCACTTT.

This clonotype showed up many times. This rearrangement joins TRBV7-2 to TRBJ2-7; 11 positions agree with TRBD2. V gave up 3 bases and J gave up 3 bases; unmatched junction bases: 4. Germline CDR1 reads SGHTA; CDR2 reads FQGNSA. The CDR3 loop spans 15 amino acids. The CDR3 region has the DNA TGTGCCAGCAGCTTTTCAACTAGCGGGAGCTACGAGCAGTACTTC. The encoded protein is CASSFSTSGSYEQYF.

In this sample, this clonotype turned up many times. The chain has TRBV6-6 and TRBJ2-5, with D possibly being TRBD1 or TRBD2 (5 bases each). The CDR3 totals 15 residues. The ends were cut back, 5 bases at V and 5 bases at J, with 18 bases in the middle. In germline, CDR1 is MNHNY, CDR2 SVGAGI (reference sequence). The CDR3 nucleotides are TGTGCCAGCAGTATAAACGGGGTAGCAGGGGAGACCCAGTACTTC. Encoded protein: CASSINGVAGETQYF.

This clonotype has just a few counts. V and J are TRBV13 and TRBJ2-1, with 9 bases lining up with TRBD2. The CDR3 consists of 16 residues. V lost 3 bases and J lost 5; bases outside the gene matches: 8. From germline, CDR1 is PRHDT and CDR2 FYEKMQ (reference sequence). DNA of the CDR3: TGTGCCAGCAGCTTGCTCTTAGCGGGAGCCGACAATGAGCAGTTCTTC. Residues: CASSLLLAGADNEQFF.

This clonotype was detected many times. This chain connects TRBV9 to TRBJ1-2; 10 positions match TRBD1. CDR1 and CDR2 (germline): SGDLS, YYNGEE. The CDR3 spans 15 residues. J lost 8 bases, V lost 4 bases, and 11 bases had no gene match. The CDR3 DNA sequence: TGTGCCAGCAGCACCCCTCGACAGGGGGCGCGGGGCTACACCTTC. It encodes CASSTPRQGARGYTF.

This clonotype occurred a few times. The rearrangement uses TRBV12-3 or TRBV12-4 and TRBJ2-1; 8 nucleotides align to TRBD2. CDR3 length: 12 residues. V lost 4 bases, J lost 12 bases, and 5 bases stayed unmatched. DNA for the CDR3: TGTGCCAGCAGTTCTAGCGGGTACGGGCAGTTCTTC. It encodes CASSSSGYGQFF.

This clonotype came up many times. The chain joins TRBV7-7 to TRBJ2-1; weak D call: TRBD1 (6 bases). Germline V CDR1 and CDR2: SSHAT, FNYEAQ (reference sequence). Trimming cost V 5 bases and J 2 bases, with 13 bases left between them. The CDR3 contains 15 residues. This CDR3 reads CASSRNRDPYNEQFF. CDR3 DNA: TGTGCCAGCAGCCGGAACAGGGACCCCTACAATGAGCAGTTCTTC.

This chain connects TRBV20-1 to TRBJ2-3; 14 nucleotides match TRBD2. Germline V CDR1 and CDR2: DFQATT, SNEGSKA (reference sequence). The length of the CDR3 is 14 residues. The CDR3: CRAGLAGVYDTQYF. In nucleotides, the CDR3 is TGCAGGGCGGGACTAGCGGGAGTTTATGATACGCAGTATTTT.

This clonotype has at least ten counts. The chain is built from TRBV12-3 or TRBV12-4 and TRBJ2-6; the D gene is possibly TRBD1 (6 bases). Trimming removed 6 bases from V and 11 bases from J, with 23 bases in between. The CDR3 totals 16 residues. In DNA form, the CDR3 reads TGTGCCAGCAGCTCAACTGGACAGCGTTATGGGGACGTCCTGACTTTC. Its translation: CASSSTGQRYGDVLTF.

The sample holds many counts of this clonotype. The chain combines TRBV18 with TRBJ2-1; no reliable D call. The V end was cut by 2 bases, the J end by 10 bases, with 6 bases between. CDR3 length equals 11 residues. Germline-derived CDR1 and CDR2 are KGHSH and LQKENI. CDR3 sequence (DNA): TGTGCCAGCTCACCAAGGGCAGAGCAGTTCTTC. Protein sequence: CASSPRAEQFF.

This clonotype was recorded at least ten times. The J gene is TRBJ1-1, the V gene TRBV19; perhaps TRBD1 as D (6 bases). CDR3 length: 14 amino acids. Trimming left V 5 bases short and J 0 bases short, with 10 bases between. CDR1 and CDR2 (germline): LNHDA, SQIVND (reference sequence). The CDR3 nucleotides read TGTGCCAGTAGTCTTCAGGGGATGAACACTGAAGCTTTCTTT. Amino acid sequence: CASSLQGMNTEAFF. Full variable domain (rest looked up from reference TRBV19 and TRBJ1-1): DGGITQSPKYLFRKEGQNVTLSCEQNLNHDAMYWYRQDPGQGLRLIYYSQIVNDFQKGDIAEGYSVSREKKESFPLTVTSAQKNPTAFYLCASSLQGMNTEAFFGQGTRLTVV.

The rearrangement links TRBV20-1 to TRBJ1-5, with a tentative D call TRBD1 (6 bases). Germline CDR1 is DFQATT and CDR2 is SNEGSKA (reference sequence). V was trimmed by 3 bases and J by 6 bases, leaving 18 bases between them. There are 15 residues in the CDR3. CDR3 DNA: TGCAGTGCTAGCCCGACAGGTTCCGCCGGTCAGCCCCAGCATTTT. Protein sequence: CSASPTGSAGQPQHF.

The V and J genes are TRBV5-5 and TRBJ1-5, with no clear D. The germline V and J ends were trimmed by 4 bases and 2 bases, with 13 bases remaining between them. The CDR3 is made up of 15 amino acids. Germline V CDR1 and CDR2: SGHKS, YYEKEE (reference sequence). The CDR3 DNA reads as TGTGCCAGCAGCAGGGCTCTGGTGGGCAATCAGCCCCAGCATTTT. This translates into CASSRALVGNQPQHF.

CDR3 coding DNA: TGTGCCAGCAGCTTAGTTCGGGGGAGTGAAGTTACGCAGTATTTT. It specifies CASSLVRGSEVTQYF. This chain uses TRBV7-2 with TRBJ2-3; possible D gene TRBD2, 6 bases. This CDR3 spans 15 amino acids. Per germline, CDR1 SGHTA and CDR2 FQGNSA. The ends were cut back, 1 base at V and 8 bases at J, with 16 bases in the middle.

J is TRBJ1-5 and V is TRBV6-9; no firm D call. Germline V CDR1 and CDR2: MNHGY, SVAAGI. Deletions cut 7 bases from V and 0 bases from J, with 13 bases between. This CDR3 comprises 15 residues. The CDR3 nucleotides are TGTGCCAGCATCCCATGGGCAGATAGCAATCAGCCCCAGCATTTT. This gives the protein CASIPWADSNQPQHF.

The chain recombines TRBV20-1 with TRBJ2-3; TRBD1 or TRBD2 may be the D gene (5 bases each). CDR3 size: 13 residues. V was pared by 7 bases and J by 2 bases, with 13 bases between. Germline V lookup: CDR1 DFQATT, CDR2 SNEGSKA (reference sequence). The CDR3 loop reads CSVLGGHTDTQYF. The CDR3 DNA is TGCAGTGTCTTAGGAGGACACACAGATACGCAGTATTTT.

This clonotype was found a few times. The gene calls are TRBV7-9 and TRBJ2-3, with D possibly TRBD1 on 6 matching bases. V gave up 4 bases and J gave up 0 bases, with 8 bases separating them. Germline values: CDR1 SEHNR, CDR2 FQNEAQ (reference sequence). This CDR3 is 14 amino acids long. In DNA form, the CDR3 reads TGTGCCAGCAGCTCGACAGGTAGCACAGATACGCAGTATTTT. It translates to CASSSTGSTDTQYF.